The next 18 T cell receptor beta chains were all read from a single sample in a study of blood T cell repertoires in COVID-19. Produced via immunoSEQ multiplex PCR; TCRdb's table is partial and in-frame only. The sample consists of about 160,000 clones, just over 90% of them appearing once. The source material was peripheral blood. Every receptor here comes from a man between 18 and 29 years old with acute or convalescent COVID-19.

CDR3 amino acids: CASSFTSTGGYTF. The DNA for the CDR3 is TGTGCCAGCAGCTTCACATCGACGGGAGGCTACACCTTC. The chain carries TRBV6-2 or TRBV6-3 and TRBJ1-2; no firm D call. The CDR3 covers 13 residues. CDR1 is MNHEY, CDR2 SVGEGT, per germline. Trimming cost V 6 bases and J 8 bases, with 16 bases left between them.

V and J are TRBV24-1 and TRBJ1-2; D uncertain. Germline values: CDR1 KGHDR, CDR2 SFDVKD. The CDR3 runs 12 residues. Trimming removed 7 bases from V and 8 bases from J, with 13 bases in between. The CDR3 nucleotides read TGTGCCACCAGCCTTCCATCGGGAGGCTACACCTTC. Residues: CATSLPSGGYTF.

V usage is TRBV3-1 (or the pseudogene TRBV3-2) and J usage is TRBJ1-2; weak D call: TRBD1 (6 bases). V shed 0 bases and J shed 6 bases, with 23 bases lying between them. Germline lookup yields CDR1 LGHDT and CDR2 YNNKEL (reference sequence). There are 18 residues in the CDR3. CDR3 bases: TGTGCCAGCAGCCAAGATGGCTGGGGTGGCAGGGGAATGGATGGCTACACCTTC. Its translation is CASSQDGWGGRGMDGYTF.

CDR3 sequence reads: CASSEMDRSALNGYTF. The CDR3 DNA reads as TGTGCCAGCAGTGAAATGGACAGGTCCGCCCTGAATGGCTACACCTTC. The rearrangement links TRBV6-1 to TRBJ1-2; TRBD1 agrees at 7 bases. V lost 2 bases and J lost 6; bases outside the gene matches: 12. Germline loops: CDR1 MNHNS, CDR2 SASEGT. The CDR3 contains 16 residues.

This clone was observed a single time. J is TRBJ1-1 and V is TRBV6-4; perhaps TRBD1 as D (6 bases). CDR3 length: 15 residues. Trimming stripped 6 bases from V and 3 bases from J, with 17 bases between. CDR1 MRHNA and CDR2 SNTAGT come from the germline V gene. The CDR3 DNA sequence: TGTGCCAGCAGGGCCGAGACAGGCAGGGACACTGAAGCTTTCTTT. Its protein is CASRAETGRDTEAFF.

This clone was observed a handful of times. The genes are TRBV27 and TRBJ2-3; D is possibly TRBD2 (5 bases). Germline V gene lookup returns CDR1 MNHEY and CDR2 SMNVEV (reference sequence). V was clipped by 5 bases and J by 5 bases, with 20 bases between them. The CDR3 runs 16 residues. CDR3 nucleotide sequence: TGTGCCAGCAGTCTCTTTTCGTCCTCGAGGGTAGATACGCAGTATTTT. Residues: CASSLFSSSRVDTQYF.

The V gene is TRBV3-1 (or the pseudogene TRBV3-2), the J gene TRBJ2-3; 10 nucleotides line up with TRBD1. V trimming: 5 bases; J trimming: 3 bases; junction bases outside the gene matches: 8. There are 16 residues in the CDR3. Germline CDR1 LGHDT, CDR2 YNNKEL (reference sequence). The CDR3 sequence is CASSADDRGQTDTQYF. In nucleotides, the CDR3 is TGTGCCAGCAGCGCAGACGACAGGGGGCAGACAGATACGCAGTATTTT.

This clone has just a few counts. The junction does not match germline at one end; this may be a read error. The chain recombines TRBV6-5 with TRBJ2-5; D possibly corresponds to TRBD2 (5 bases). Germline V gene sequence: CDR1 MNHEY, CDR2 SVGAGI. The CDR3 is 11 amino acids. The CDR3 here is CASTYRGTQYF. Here the CDR3 DNA reads TGTGCCAGCACTTACCGGGGGACCCAGTACTTC.

This rearrangement joins TRBV7-9 to TRBJ1-2; tentative D call: TRBD1 (5 bases). The CDR3 sequence is 17 residues long. The V and J ends lost 1 base and 6 bases respectively, with 21 bases between them. Germline V gene sequence: CDR1 SEHNR, CDR2 FQNEAQ (reference sequence). The CDR3 DNA is TGTGCCAGCAGCTTAGTAGGTTTTGGGGGGACTCCCCATGGCTACACCTTC. It translates to CASSLVGFGGTPHGYTF.

The chain is built from TRBV5-1 and TRBJ2-1; TRBD2 aligns across 11 bases. The germline V gene encodes CDR1 SGHRS and CDR2 YFSETQ. V shed 1 base, J shed 9 bases, and the junction held 6 bases outside the gene matches. CDR3 length equals 15 residues. CDR3 coding DNA: TGCGCCAGCAGCTTGTGGCCTAGCGGGGGGTCTGAGCAGTTCTTC. This sequence encodes CASSLWPSGGSEQFF. The full variable domain, rest sourced from reference TRBV5-1 and TRBJ2-1, is KAGVTQTPRYLIKTRGQQVTLSCSPISGHRSVSWYQQTPGQGLQFLFEYFSETQRNKGNFPGRFSGRQFSNSRSEMNVSTLELGDSALYLCASSLWPSGGSEQFFGPGTRLTVL.

In DNA form, the CDR3 reads TGTGCCAGCAGTCGCCCGACTGGGACAGGAGGAGGCGAAAAACTGTTTTTT. It translates to CASSRPTGTGGGEKLFF. J is TRBJ1-4 and V is TRBV6-6, with 8 bases matching TRBD1. CDR3 length: 17 amino acids. Germline CDR1 reads MNHNY; CDR2 reads SVGAGI (reference sequence). The junction had 16 bases not matched to a gene; V was cut back by 5 bases and J by 8 bases.

The V gene is TRBV5-1, the J gene TRBJ1-1, with D perhaps matching TRBD1 (5 bases). Trimming stripped 3 bases from V and 4 bases from J, with 25 bases between. CDR1 and CDR2 (germline): SGHRS, YFSETQ. CDR3 size: 18 residues. This CDR3 is CASSSDGGRMRSGTEAFF. The CDR3 region has the DNA TGCGCCAGCAGCTCCGACGGGGGTAGGATGCGAAGTGGCACTGAAGCTTTCTTT.

V and J are TRBV24-1 and TRBJ1-5; D is possibly TRBD1 (6 bases). Per the germline V gene, CDR1 is KGHDR and CDR2 is SFDVKD. Trimming left V 3 bases short and J 1 base short, with 12 bases between. The CDR3 is 16 amino acids. The CDR3 nucleotides read TGTGCCACCAGTGATGGGCAGGGACAAAGCAATCAGCCCCAGCATTTT. This translates into CATSDGQGQSNQPQHF.

The DNA of the CDR3 is TGTGCCAGCAGCTTAGGGGCTAGCGGGAGCTCCCGATCAGAGACCCAGTACTTC. Protein: CASSLGASGSSRSETQYF. The rearrangement joins TRBV7-7 to TRBJ2-5, with 10 bases that match TRBD2. The CDR3 totals 18 residues. The germline gives CDR1 SSHAT, CDR2 FNYEAQ (reference sequence). J gave up 4 bases and V 1 base, and 12 bases lay outside the gene matches. The entire variable domain, with the rest obtained from reference TRBV7-7 and TRBJ2-5, is as follows: GAGVSQSPRYKVTKRGQDVTLRCDPISSHATLYWYQQALGQGPEFLTYFNYEAQPDKSGLPSDRFSAERPEGSISTLTIQRTEQRDSAMYRCASSLGASGSSRSETQYFGPGTRLLVL.

Only one count was recorded for this clone. The V call is TRBV6-1, the J call TRBJ2-7; 7 bases agree with TRBD2. V shed 2 bases and J 5 bases; nucleotides not matched to a gene: 3. The V gene's germline CDR1 is MNHNS and CDR2 SASEGT. The CDR3 length is 13 residues. The chain's CDR3 is CASSEWGGDEQYF. CDR3 DNA sequence: TGTGCCAGCAGTGAATGGGGGGGAGACGAGCAGTACTTC.

The chain has TRBV5-6 and TRBJ2-7; 7 bases match TRBD1. This CDR3 comprises 13 residues. Germline CDR1 reads SGHDT; CDR2 reads YYEEEE. V lost 6 bases and J lost 1; bases outside the gene matches: 4. In nucleotides, the CDR3 is TGTGCCAGCACCATGACAGGGTCCTACGAGCAGTACTTC. It translates to CASTMTGSYEQYF.

The genes are TRBV6-4 and TRBJ2-2, with a tentative D call TRBD1 (6 bases). The CDR3 loop spans 14 amino acids. V lost 5 bases to trimming and J lost 9 bases, with 16 bases between them. CDR1 MRHNA and CDR2 SNTAGT come from the germline V gene. As DNA, the CDR3 is TGTGCCAGCAGTAACACTGACCGGGACAGGGAGCTGTTTTTT. As protein: CASSNTDRDRELFF.

V gene TRBV3-1 (or the pseudogene TRBV3-2) combines with J gene TRBJ2-1; tentatively, D is TRBD1 (7 bases). The V and J ends lost 1 base and 2 bases respectively, with 15 bases between them. CDR1 is LGHDT, CDR2 YNNKEL, per germline (reference sequence). The CDR3 runs to 17 residues. The chain's CDR3 is CASSQVGGGLPYNEQFF. Here the CDR3 DNA reads TGTGCCAGCAGCCAAGTAGGAGGGGGCCTCCCCTACAATGAGCAGTTCTTC.